Sequencing of this T cell receptor beta chain was carried out in a study of cytomegalovirus exposure and HLA in healthy donors. Germline CDR1 and CDR2: SGHTS and YDEGEE. Trimming took off 1 base at V and 7 bases at J, with 6 bases between the two ends. The CDR3 is 12 amino acids. Primers for the PCR totalled 60 Vbeta and 13 Jbeta. TCRdb keeps only in-frame clones here, not all; method: immunoSEQ multiplex PCR. The data show about 180,000 clones, roughly 88% seen once. The chain carries TRBV5-8 and TRBJ1-5; D gene ambiguous. Sequencing was carried out using PBMCs. The TCR sequence derives from a girl aged 2 to 9 in good health and CMV-seropositive. DNA for the CDR3: TGTGCCAGCAGCTTGAGAAGCCAGCCCCAGCATTTT. It codes for CASSLRSQPQHF.